The 22 T cell receptor beta chains in this list originate from one sample, sequenced in a study of spatial heterogeneity in lung cancer. Study-wide results and limits: It was found that expanded intratumoral alpha and beta TCR counts tracked tumor mutation counts.

TCRdb analysed the 5' RACE reads with MiXCR anew, one entry per CDR3 protein. The sample consists of around 690 distinct CDR3 sequences, 16% of them appearing once. For these TCRs, the target antigens are not known. Time point of the sample: sample taken at primary tumor resection. This material consisted of lung tumor tissue, taken at surgery. The origin of the receptors is a male donor with early-stage non-small cell lung cancer.

Only a few counts were recorded for this clonotype. This chain joins TRBV10-3 and TRBJ2-1; 14 bases are a match to TRBD2. The V gene end was trimmed by 7 bases and the J gene end by 9 bases; junction bases not matched to a gene: 5. Germline assignment: CDR1 ENHRY and CDR2 SYGVKD. CDR3 length: 14 amino acids. The CDR3 nucleotides read TGTGCCATCAAGGGACTAGCGGGGGATGGTGAGCAGTTCTTC. As protein: CAIKGLAGDGEQFF.

This clonotype counts as medium-sized. This sequence joins TRBV11-2 and TRBJ2-7, with TRBD1 identical over 11 bases. Trimming removed 6 bases from V and 4 bases from J; junction bases left unmatched: 8. CDR3 length: 15 amino acids. Germline CDR1 and CDR2: SGHAT and FQNNGV. The CDR3 loop reads CASRDRGQGGYEQYF. The CDR3 DNA reads TGTGCCAGCAGGGATAGGGGACAGGGGGGTTACGAGCAGTACTTC. Together with reference TRBV11-2 and TRBJ2-7, the CDR3 gives the full variable domain: EAGVAQSPRYKIIEKRQSVAFWCNPISGHATLYWYQQILGQGPKLLIQFQNNGVVDDSQLPKDRFSAERLKGVDSTLKIQPAKLEDSAVYLCASRDRGQGGYEQYFGPGTRLTVT.

Judged by abundance, this clonotype is large (0.1 to 1%). The chain has TRBV7-2 and TRBJ1-6, with D perhaps matching TRBD1 (6 bases). Germline V gene data show CDR1 as SGHTA and CDR2 as FQGNSA. The CDR3 runs to 13 residues. Trimming shortened V by 3 bases and J by 10 bases, and 10 bases separated the two germline ends. Here the CDR3 DNA reads TGTGCCAGCAGCTTCTACAGGGAATCACCCCTCCACTTT. Translating it yields CASSFYRESPLHF.

By its share, this clonotype is medium-sized (0.01 to 0.1%). V and J are TRBV29-1 and TRBJ2-3; maybe TRBD2 (5 bases). There are 14 residues in the CDR3. The germline CDR1 and CDR2 sequences are SQVTM and ANQGSEA. V was trimmed by 1 base and J by 2 bases, leaving 10 bases between them. In DNA form, the CDR3 reads TGCAGCGTTGAAGGGCGACTACACACAGATACGCAGTATTTT. This codes for CSVEGRLHTDTQYF.

This clonotype was detected a few times. This chain uses TRBV27 with TRBJ2-1; a weak D match, TRBD2 (6 bases). Between the trimmed V and J ends, which lost 2 bases and 4 bases, there was a span of 12 bases. Per germline, CDR1 MNHEY and CDR2 SMNVEV (reference sequence). The CDR3 runs to 15 residues. The CDR3 sequence: CASSLPGEGYNEQFF. CDR3 coding DNA: TGTGCCAGCAGTTTACCGGGGGAAGGGTACAATGAGCAGTTCTTC.

This clonotype was observed a few times. The chain has TRBV7-9 and TRBJ2-5; 12 nucleotides agree with TRBD2. J lost 5 bases, V lost 3 bases, and 4 bases had no gene match. The CDR3 spans 15 residues. The V gene's germline CDR1 is SEHNR and CDR2 FQNEAQ (reference sequence). The CDR3 sequence is CASSFLAGGAETQYF. CDR3 coding DNA: TGTGCCAGCAGCTTTCTAGCGGGAGGGGCTGAGACCCAGTACTTC.

This clonotype was observed a handful of times. The chain employs TRBV7-2 and TRBJ2-7; D ambiguous. The CDR3 covers 14 residues. Germline assignment: CDR1 SGHTA and CDR2 FQGNSA. The V end was cut by 5 bases, the J end by 0 bases, with 11 bases between. For the CDR3, the DNA is TGTGCCAGCAGCCCTAGAAGGGACTCCTACGAGCAGTACTTC. Protein product: CASSPRRDSYEQYF.

This chain connects TRBV20-1 to TRBJ2-5; no clear D. Trimming removed 6 bases from V and 0 bases from J, with 8 bases in between. Looked up from germline, CDR1 is DFQATT and CDR2 is SNEGSKA (reference sequence). There are 12 residues in the CDR3. CDR3 amino acids: CSAKEYQETQYF. The CDR3, as DNA: TGCAGTGCCAAAGAGTACCAAGAGACCCAGTACTTC.

Within the sample, this clonotype is medium-sized. DNA for the CDR3: TGTGCCAGCAGCCCCCTCCCACAGGAGATCGGAAAACTGTTTTTT. Amino acid sequence: CASSPLPQEIGKLFF. The chain is built from TRBV7-2 and TRBJ1-4; D perhaps matches TRBD1 (5 bases). V lost 5 bases and J 10 bases, leaving 20 bases between the germline ends. The length of the CDR3 is 15 residues. CDR1 and CDR2 (germline): SGHTA, FQGNSA.

The J gene is TRBJ2-5, the V gene TRBV27, with 7 bases identical to TRBD2. CDR3 length: 15 amino acids. After removal of 2 bases from V and 5 bases from J, the junction contained 8 bases not matched to a gene. The germline V gene encodes CDR1 MNHEY and CDR2 SMNVEV (reference sequence). This CDR3 reads CASSLTAGAFETQYF. The CDR3 DNA follows: TGTGCCAGCAGTTTAACGGCGGGAGCCTTCGAGACCCAGTACTTC.

By share of the sample, this clonotype is medium-sized. This chain connects TRBV29-1 to TRBJ1-5; D gene uncertain. The CDR3 runs to 12 residues. Germline V gene lookup returns CDR1 SQVTM and CDR2 ANQGSEA. The V and J ends lost 6 bases and 6 bases respectively, with 12 bases between them. This CDR3 reads CSVGGGGQPQHF. The DNA for the CDR3 is TGCAGCGTCGGAGGTGGCGGTCAGCCCCAGCATTTT.

This clonotype was counted between two and nine times. V usage is TRBV7-3 and J usage is TRBJ2-1, with D maybe TRBD2 (6 bases). This CDR3 spans 15 amino acids. V lost 5 bases, J lost 4 bases, and 15 bases lay in between. Germline values: CDR1 SGHTA, CDR2 FQGTGA. The CDR3 sequence is CASSLDRGEYNEQFF. The DNA for the CDR3 is TGTGCCAGCAGCCTGGATCGCGGGGAATACAATGAGCAGTTCTTC.

This clonotype is labeled medium-sized. The chain couples TRBV19 to TRBJ2-6, with D hard to call. Germline V gene data show CDR1 as LNHDA and CDR2 as SQIVND (reference sequence). V shed 4 bases and J shed 4 bases, with 17 bases lying between them. The CDR3 covers 17 residues. In DNA, the CDR3 is TGTGCCAGTAGTAGGCCCTTGACGCGGTCCGGGGCCAACGTCCTGACTTTC. This gives the protein CASSRPLTRSGANVLTF.

CDR3 nucleotide sequence: TGCGCCAGCAGCCAGACAGGGTCTGGGGCCAACGTCCTGACTTTC. Protein product: CASSQTGSGANVLTF. This chain connects TRBV4-1 to TRBJ2-6; the match to TRBD1 covers 7 bases. CDR1 and CDR2 from the germline V gene are MGHRA and YSYEKL. The CDR3 length is 15 residues. V lost 3 bases and J lost 1; bases outside the gene matches: 0.

This clonotype has a handful of counts. The chain recombines TRBV28 with TRBJ2-4; D call uncertain. Germline lookup yields CDR1 MDHEN and CDR2 SYDVKM. V was trimmed by 3 bases and J by 1 base, leaving 13 bases between them. The CDR3 runs to 16 residues. The CDR3 reads CASSLVGALAKNIQYF. CDR3 nucleotides: TGTGCCAGCAGTTTGGTCGGAGCGTTGGCCAAAAACATTCAGTACTTC.

By share, this clonotype counts as medium-sized. The rearrangement links TRBV20-1 to TRBJ2-2, with 13 positions matching TRBD2. Losses at the gene ends were 0 bases for V and 7 bases for J; bases not matched to a gene: 8. Germline lookup yields CDR1 DFQATT and CDR2 SNEGSKA (reference sequence). The CDR3 extends over 17 amino acids. CDR3 region: CSARDTSGRAGDGELFF. The CDR3 DNA is TGCAGTGCTAGAGATACTAGCGGGAGGGCCGGGGACGGGGAGCTGTTTTTT.

Worth noting for this clonotype: The conserved final phenylalanine or tryptophan is absent from the CDR3, which likely points to a read error. The chain is built from TRBV10-3 and TRBJ2-1, with D perhaps being TRBD1 or TRBD2 (5 bases each). This CDR3 region has 14 residues. V shed 2 bases and J shed 5 bases, with 10 bases lying between them. Germline V CDR1 and CDR2: ENHRY, SYGVKD. CDR3 sequence reads: CAISELRGDNEQFL. For the CDR3, the DNA is TGTGCCATCAGTGAGCTGAGAGGGGACAATGAGCAGTTCTTA.

This clonotype was seen a handful of times. The rearrangement joins TRBV7-9 to TRBJ2-2; no firm D call. CDR3 size: 14 residues. Trimming removed 1 base at V and 1 base at J, with 4 bases between. Germline lookup yields CDR1 SEHNR and CDR2 FQNEAQ (reference sequence). CDR3 in amino acids: CASSLGLNTGELFF. The DNA of the CDR3 is TGTGCCAGCAGCTTAGGATTGAACACCGGGGAGCTGTTTTTT.

This clonotype is labeled large. CDR3 in amino acids: CASSLSGGIQPQHF. Here the CDR3 DNA reads TGCGCCAGCAGCTTGTCAGGCGGGATTCAGCCCCAGCATTTT. The chain is built from TRBV5-1 and TRBJ1-5; D unresolved. Trimming stripped 1 base from V and 6 bases from J, with 11 bases between. The CDR3 sequence is 14 residues long. CDR1 and CDR2 (germline): SGHRS, YFSETQ.

This clonotype rates as large. This chain connects TRBV20-1 to TRBJ2-7; no clear D. Trimming left V 2 bases short and J 7 bases short, with 21 bases between. CDR3 length: 15 residues. Per the germline V gene, CDR1 is DFQATT and CDR2 is SNEGSKA (reference sequence). DNA for the CDR3: TGCAGTGCTAGACTCACGGCCCCCGTACCAAGAGAGCAGTACTTC. Translated: CSARLTAPVPREQYF.

On this clonotype: A clone one base away is much larger, so this may be a read error. V is TRBV6-6 and J is TRBJ1-1; no clear D. Germline V gene data show CDR1 as MNHNY and CDR2 as SVGAGI (reference sequence). The CDR3 length is 13 residues. CDR3 sequence: CANSPHLNTEAFF. The CDR3 DNA is TGTGCCAACAGTCCACACCTTAACACTGAAGCTTTCTTT.

This clonotype is deemed medium-sized. The chain uses TRBV4-1 and TRBJ2-1, with no clear D. The V gene lost 8 bases and the J gene lost 0 bases, with 14 bases spanning the gap. This CDR3 comprises 15 residues. Germline loops: CDR1 MGHRA, CDR2 YSYEKL. CDR3 in amino acids: CASGPTGSSYNEQFF. CDR3 in DNA: TGCGCCAGCGGCCCGACCGGCAGCTCCTACAATGAGCAGTTCTTC.